Given below is one T cell receptor beta chain in context. Antigen specificity is unknown. The sample comes from a study of T cell responses to AZD1222 COVID-19 vaccine. Study conclusions and caveats: Just five or six AZD1222 recipients were seropositive at baseline. Only after the peak T cell response were repertoires sampled. Unmutated regions of variants are reportedly targeted by nearly half of spike-specific TCRs.

Trimming stripped 4 bases from V and 3 bases from J, with 10 bases between. The CDR3 totals 13 residues. Germline CDR1 LGHDT, CDR2 YNNKEL (reference sequence). Profiled with immunoSEQ multiplex PCR; TCRdb holds only in-frame clones, not every one. The sample includes 150,000 to 200,000 clones, around 90% of them seen just once. The V gene is TRBV3-1 (or the pseudogene TRBV3-2), the J gene TRBJ2-7; D unclear. The source is an adult who received the AZD1222 COVID-19 vaccine. The sequenced sample was peripheral blood, obtained 28 days after the second AZD1222 dose. The CDR3 is CASSPDRGYEQYF. CDR3 in DNA: TGTGCCAGCAGCCCCGATCGCGGCTACGAGCAGTACTTC.